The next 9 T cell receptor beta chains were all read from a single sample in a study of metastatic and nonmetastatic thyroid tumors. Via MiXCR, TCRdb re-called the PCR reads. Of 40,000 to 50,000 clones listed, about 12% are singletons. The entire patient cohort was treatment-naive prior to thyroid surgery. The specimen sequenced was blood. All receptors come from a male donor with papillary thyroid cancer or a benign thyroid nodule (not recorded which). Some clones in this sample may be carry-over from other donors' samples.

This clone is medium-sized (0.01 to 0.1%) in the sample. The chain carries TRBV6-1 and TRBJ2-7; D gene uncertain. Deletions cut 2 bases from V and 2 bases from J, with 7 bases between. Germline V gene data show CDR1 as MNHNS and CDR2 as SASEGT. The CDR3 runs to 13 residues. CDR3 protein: CASSESSPYEQYF. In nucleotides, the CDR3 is TGTGCCAGCAGTGAAAGTAGCCCCTACGAGCAGTACTTC.

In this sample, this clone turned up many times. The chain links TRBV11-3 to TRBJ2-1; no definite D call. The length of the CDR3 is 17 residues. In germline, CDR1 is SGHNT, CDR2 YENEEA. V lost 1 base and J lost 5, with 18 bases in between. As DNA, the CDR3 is TGTGCCAGCAGCTTAGGAGGTCCAACCCACCTAAACAATGAGCAGTTCTTC. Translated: CASSLGGPTHLNNEQFF.

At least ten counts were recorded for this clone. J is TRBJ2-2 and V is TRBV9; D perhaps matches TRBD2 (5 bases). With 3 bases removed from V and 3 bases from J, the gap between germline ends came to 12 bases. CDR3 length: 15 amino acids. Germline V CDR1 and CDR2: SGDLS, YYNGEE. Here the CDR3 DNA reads TGTGCCAGCAGCGCGAGGGTCGCGGACACCGGGGAGCTGTTTTTT. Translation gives CASSARVADTGELFF.

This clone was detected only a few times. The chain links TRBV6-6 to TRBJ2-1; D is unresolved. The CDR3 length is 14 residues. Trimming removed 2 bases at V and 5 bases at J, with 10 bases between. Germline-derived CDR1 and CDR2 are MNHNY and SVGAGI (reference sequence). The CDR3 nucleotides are TGTGCCAGCAGTTACGTACAGTCGGACAATGAGCAGTTCTTC. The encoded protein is CASSYVQSDNEQFF.

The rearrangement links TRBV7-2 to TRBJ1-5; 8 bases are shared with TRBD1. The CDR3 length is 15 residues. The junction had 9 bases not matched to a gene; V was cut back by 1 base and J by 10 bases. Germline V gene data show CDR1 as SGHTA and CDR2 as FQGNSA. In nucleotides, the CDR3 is TGTGCCAGCAGCTTAGGGACAGGGACTGGTCATCCCCAGCATTTT. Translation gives CASSLGTGTGHPQHF. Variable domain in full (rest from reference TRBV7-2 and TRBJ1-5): GAGVSQSPSNKVTEKGKDVELRCDPISGHTALYWYRQSLGQGLEFLIYFQGNSAPDKSGLPSDRFSAERTGGSVSTLTIQRTQQEDSAVYLCASSLGTGTGHPQHFGDGTRLSIL.

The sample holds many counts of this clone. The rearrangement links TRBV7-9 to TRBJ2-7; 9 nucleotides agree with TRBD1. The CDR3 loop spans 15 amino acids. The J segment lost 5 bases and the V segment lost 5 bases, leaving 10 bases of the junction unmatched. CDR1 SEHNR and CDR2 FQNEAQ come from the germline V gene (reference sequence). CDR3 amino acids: CASSRLGQGFHEQYF. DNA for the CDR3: TGTGCCAGCAGCCGCTTGGGACAGGGCTTCCACGAGCAGTACTTC.

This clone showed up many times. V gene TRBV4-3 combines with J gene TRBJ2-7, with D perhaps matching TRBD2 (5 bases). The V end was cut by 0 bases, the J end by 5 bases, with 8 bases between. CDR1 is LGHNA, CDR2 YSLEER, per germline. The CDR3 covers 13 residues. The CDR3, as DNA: TGCGCCAGCAGCCAAGATAACGGGGACGAGCAGTACTTC. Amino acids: CASSQDNGDEQYF.

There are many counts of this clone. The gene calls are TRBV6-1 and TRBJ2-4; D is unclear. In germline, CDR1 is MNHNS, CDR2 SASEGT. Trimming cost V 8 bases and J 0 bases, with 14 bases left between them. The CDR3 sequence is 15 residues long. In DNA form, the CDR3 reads TGTGCCAGCTACCCGGAGTGGGGAGCCAAAAACATTCAGTACTTC. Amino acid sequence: CASYPEWGAKNIQYF.

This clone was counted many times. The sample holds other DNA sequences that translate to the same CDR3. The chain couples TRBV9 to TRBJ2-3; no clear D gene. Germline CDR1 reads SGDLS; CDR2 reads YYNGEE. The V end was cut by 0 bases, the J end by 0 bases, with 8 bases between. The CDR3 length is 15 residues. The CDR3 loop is CASSVDPSSTDTQYF. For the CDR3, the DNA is TGTGCCAGCAGCGTAGATCCTTCTAGCACAGATACGCAGTATTTT.